Listed here are 17 T cell receptor beta chains from one sample, sequenced in a study of cytomegalovirus exposure and HLA in healthy donors. Generated by immunoSEQ multiplex PCR, the TCRdb table keeps only in-frame clones and is missing some. The sample consists of 100,000 to 150,000 clones, approximately 90% of them appearing once. Input material: PBMCs. All receptors come from a man between 18 and 29 years old in good health and CMV-seropositive.

This sequence joins TRBV7-8 and TRBJ1-1; D may be TRBD1 (5 bases). The CDR3 is made up of 13 amino acids. The germline V gene has CDR1 SGHVS and CDR2 FQNEAQ. V was cut by 5 bases and J by 1 base, with 8 bases left in between. The CDR3 sequence is CASSPGQNTEAFF. CDR3 coding DNA: TGTGCCAGCAGCCCCGGACAGAACACTGAAGCTTTCTTT. The variable domain in full, with the rest retrieved from reference TRBV7-8 and TRBJ1-1, is GAGVSQSPRYKVAKRGQDVALRCDPISGHVSLFWYQQALGQGPEFLTYFQNEAQLDKSGLPSDRFFAERPEGSVSTLKIQRTQQEDSAVYLCASSPGQNTEAFFGQGTRLTVV.

CDR3 residues: CASSLFGTSGQETQYF. The CDR3 nucleotides are TGTGCCAGCAGCTTATTCGGGACTAGCGGACAAGAGACCCAGTACTTC. This rearrangement joins TRBV7-2 to TRBJ2-5; TRBD2 agrees at 11 bases. V was clipped by 2 bases and J by 2 bases; unmatched bases: 4. This CDR3 comprises 16 residues. Looked up from germline, CDR1 is SGHTA and CDR2 is FQGNSA.

This clone appeared a single time. The V and J genes are TRBV7-6 and TRBJ2-1, with D possibly being TRBD1 (6 bases). There are 12 residues in the CDR3. V lost 2 bases and J 10 bases, leaving 9 bases between the germline ends. The germline V gene has CDR1 SGHVS and CDR2 FNYEAQ. CDR3: CASSLNTGEQFF. The CDR3 bases are TGTGCCAGCAGCTTAAACACAGGGGAGCAGTTCTTC.

This clone was observed once. The chain joins TRBV5-1 to TRBJ2-1; TRBD2 agrees at 9 bases. The V segment lost 1 base and the J segment 8 bases; nucleotides outside the gene matches: 10. The CDR3 contains 16 residues. Germline V CDR1 and CDR2: SGHRS, YFSETQ. The CDR3 nucleotides read TGCGCCAGCAGCTTGACCGGGACTAGCTGGGCGCATGAGCAGTTCTTC. Translating it yields CASSLTGTSWAHEQFF.

The V gene is TRBV11-3, the J gene TRBJ2-1, with 9 positions matching TRBD1. V was pared by 5 bases and J by 9 bases, with 11 bases of the junction left unmatched. The CDR3 is 15 amino acids. Germline assignment: CDR1 SGHNT and CDR2 YENEEA. CDR3 protein: CASSQTGGYYGEQFF. The CDR3 coding sequence is TGTGCCAGCAGCCAGACAGGGGGATATTATGGTGAGCAGTTCTTC. Based on the CDR3 plus reference TRBV11-3 and TRBJ2-1, the full variable domain is EAGVVQSPRYKIIEKKQPVAFWCNPISGHNTLYWYLQNLGQGPELLIRYENEEAVDDSQLPKDRFSAERLKGVDSTLKIQPAELGDSAVYLCASSQTGGYYGEQFFGPGTRLTVL.

The rearrangement uses TRBV18 and TRBJ1-1; TRBD1 agrees at 7 bases. CDR3 length equals 13 residues. J was trimmed by 11 bases and V by 6 bases; bases with no gene match: 12. Germline values: CDR1 KGHSH, CDR2 LQKENI. The CDR3 loop is CASSLGTDRFAFF. CDR3 coding DNA: TGTGCCAGCTCCCTCGGGACAGACCGATTCGCTTTCTTT.

The rearrangement links TRBV21-1 to TRBJ2-3; TRBD1, the table's D call, was not compared with the DNA. TRBV21-1 is a documented pseudogene. The CDR3 is made up of 12 amino acids. CDR3 nucleotide sequence: TGTGCCAGCAGCAAATCCAGAGATACGCAGTATTTT. Its translation is CASSKSRDTQYF.

This chain connects TRBV6-1 to TRBJ1-3; 7 nucleotides line up with TRBD1. The germline V gene has CDR1 MNHNS and CDR2 SASEGT. J lost 0 bases, V lost 4 bases, and 6 bases had no gene match. The CDR3 is made up of 16 amino acids. The CDR3 nucleotides read TGTGCCAGCAGTGGACAACAGGGGAGCTCTGGAAACACCATATATTTT. Amino acids: CASSGQQGSSGNTIYF.

The chain uses TRBV18 and TRBJ2-2; weak D call: TRBD2 (5 bases). The ends were cut back, 6 bases at V and 6 bases at J, with 17 bases in the middle. Germline V gene sequence: CDR1 KGHSH, CDR2 LQKENI. The CDR3 has 15 residues. CDR3 coding DNA: TGTGCCAGCTCGACCTCGAGGGTAGCATCCGGGGAGCTGTTTTTT. Protein sequence: CASSTSRVASGELFF.

The chain has TRBV19 and TRBJ1-5, with D possibly TRBD1 on 5 matching bases. The V end lost 5 bases, the J end lost 6 bases, and 17 bases lay between the germline ends. Germline V lookup: CDR1 LNHDA, CDR2 SQIVND (reference sequence). The length of the CDR3 is 15 residues. The CDR3 is CASSLTEFSGQPQHF. The CDR3 region has the DNA TGTGCCAGTAGTCTGACAGAATTTAGCGGTCAGCCCCAGCATTTT.

The chain combines TRBV4-3 with TRBJ1-2; weak D call: TRBD1 (6 bases). CDR1 is LGHNA, CDR2 YSLEER, per germline. The CDR3 runs to 13 residues. Trimming pared 4 bases from V and 2 bases from J, leaving 8 bases between. CDR3 sequence reads: CASSPGQNYGYTF. CDR3 bases: TGCGCCAGCAGCCCCGGACAGAACTATGGCTACACCTTC.

The chain links TRBV5-1 to TRBJ2-1; TRBD2 matches 9 bases. The V and J ends lost 5 bases and 5 bases, in that order; junction bases with no gene match: 5. Germline assignment: CDR1 SGHRS and CDR2 YFSETQ. The CDR3 totals 14 residues. CDR3 residues: CASRAGGLDNEQFF. DNA for the CDR3: TGCGCCAGCAGGGCGGGGGGGCTGGACAATGAGCAGTTCTTC.

This chain connects TRBV28 to TRBJ1-2; D not resolved. CDR1 and CDR2 from the germline V gene are MDHEN and SYDVKM. The CDR3 contains 13 residues. With 3 bases removed from V and 6 bases from J, the gap between germline ends came to 11 bases. The CDR3 loop is CASSFAGAHGYTF. The CDR3 DNA is TGTGCCAGCAGTTTTGCGGGCGCCCATGGCTACACCTTC.

This chain uses TRBV7-9 with TRBJ1-4, with TRBD1 identical over 7 bases. This CDR3 contains 15 residues. From germline, CDR1 is SEHNR and CDR2 FQNEAQ (reference sequence). J gave up 4 bases and V 4 bases, and 6 bases lay outside the gene matches. The CDR3: CASSYGQAHNEKLFF. The CDR3 nucleotides are TGTGCCAGCAGCTATGGACAGGCCCATAATGAAAAACTGTTTTTT.

This clone came up once. The V call is TRBV7-8, the J call TRBJ2-1; 7 bases match TRBD1. The CDR3 has 13 residues. Germline loops: CDR1 SGHVS, CDR2 FQNEAQ. The junction had 3 bases not matched to a gene; V was cut back by 5 bases and J by 5 bases. CDR3: CASSEGQHNEQFF. As DNA, the CDR3 is TGTGCCAGCAGCGAGGGACAGCACAATGAGCAGTTCTTC. Looking up the rest from reference TRBV7-8 and TRBJ2-1 gives the full variable domain: GAGVSQSPRYKVAKRGQDVALRCDPISGHVSLFWYQQALGQGPEFLTYFQNEAQLDKSGLPSDRFFAERPEGSVSTLKIQRTQQEDSAVYLCASSEGQHNEQFFGPGTRLTVL.

In its sample, this clone was seen once. The chain links TRBV5-6 to TRBJ1-2; 7 positions agree with TRBD1. The CDR3 loop spans 14 amino acids. V shed 0 bases, J shed 4 bases, and the junction held 3 bases outside the gene matches. From germline, CDR1 is SGHDT and CDR2 YYEEEE. The CDR3 region is CASSLAGDSYGYTF. DNA of the CDR3: TGTGCCAGCAGCTTGGCCGGGGACAGCTATGGCTACACCTTC.

CDR3 bases: TGTGCCACCAGCAGAGAACCCCCGGGGGCCCAGTACTTC. As protein: CATSREPPGAQYF. This chain uses TRBV15 with TRBJ2-5, with D tentatively TRBD2 (6 bases). V lost 0 bases to trimming and J lost 9 bases, with 11 bases between them. The germline gives CDR1 LNHNV, CDR2 YYDKDF (reference sequence). The CDR3 covers 13 residues.